This T cell receptor beta chain was observed in a study of T cells in Graves' hyperthyroidism and ophthalmopathy. Study-level information: Pretreatment peripheral blood was obtained at initial diagnosis. General observations from the study: Blood also carried most thyroid clonotypes expanded above 0.001.

RNA transcripts gave rise to amplified TCR beta CDR3 regions. Researchers ran a first-round RT-PCR on the TCR CDR3 using the HTBI primer set. TCRdb re-called the multiplex PCR reads through MiXCR, storing one row per CDR3 protein. Here the sample spans 490,000 or so distinct CDR3 sequences, roughly a sixth being singletons. Among ophthalmopathy patients, the Clinical Activity Score reached at least 3, the NOSPECS grade reached at least 4, and duration remained under 3 months. This CDR3 is built from 15 residues. Germline V CDR1 and CDR2: SGHRS, YFSETQ. V gave up 5 bases and J gave up 0 bases, with 12 bases separating them. This clonotype was found many times. Its antigen is currently unknown.

The chain employs TRBV5-1 and TRBJ2-1; the D gene is possibly TRBD2 (6 bases). Sequencing used blood. The receptor was isolated from a woman in her 30s with Graves' ophthalmopathy. The CDR3 region has the DNA TGCGCCAGCAGAGTAACGGGAGTCTCCTACAATGAGCAGTTCTTC. This sequence encodes CASRVTGVSYNEQFF. The complete variable domain, with remaining parts taken from reference TRBV5-1 and TRBJ2-1, reads KAGVTQTPRYLIKTRGQQVTLSCSPISGHRSVSWYQQTPGQGLQFLFEYFSETQRNKGNFPGRFSGRQFSNSRSEMNVSTLELGDSALYLCASRVTGVSYNEQFFGPGTRLTVL.